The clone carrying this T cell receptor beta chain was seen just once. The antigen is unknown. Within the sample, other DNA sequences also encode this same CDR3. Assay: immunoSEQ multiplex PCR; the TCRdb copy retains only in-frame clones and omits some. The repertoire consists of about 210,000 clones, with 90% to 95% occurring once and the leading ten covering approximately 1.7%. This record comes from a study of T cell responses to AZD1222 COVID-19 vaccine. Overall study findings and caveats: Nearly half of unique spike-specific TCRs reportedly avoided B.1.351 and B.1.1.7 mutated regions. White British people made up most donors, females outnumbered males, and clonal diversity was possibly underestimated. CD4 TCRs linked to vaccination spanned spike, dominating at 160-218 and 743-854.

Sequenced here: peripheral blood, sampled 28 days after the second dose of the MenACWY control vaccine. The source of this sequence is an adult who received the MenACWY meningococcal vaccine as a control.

DNA of the CDR3: TGTGCCAGCAGCACCACAGGTGGCGAGCAGTACTTC. Translation: CASSTTGGEQYF. The chain links TRBV9 to TRBJ2-7, with a possible D match to TRBD1 (5 bases). This CDR3 has 12 residues. The V gene's germline CDR1 is SGDLS and CDR2 YYNGEE. V lost 4 bases, J lost 6 bases, and 11 bases lay in between.